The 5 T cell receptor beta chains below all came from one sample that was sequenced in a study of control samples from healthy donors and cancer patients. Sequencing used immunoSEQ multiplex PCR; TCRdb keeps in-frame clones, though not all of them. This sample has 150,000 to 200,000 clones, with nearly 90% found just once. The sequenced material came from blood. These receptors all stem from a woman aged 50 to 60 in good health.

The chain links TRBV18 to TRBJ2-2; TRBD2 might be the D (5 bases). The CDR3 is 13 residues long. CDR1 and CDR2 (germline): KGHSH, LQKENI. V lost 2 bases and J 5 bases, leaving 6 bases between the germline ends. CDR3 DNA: TGTGCCAGCTCACCATCGGGAACCGGGGAGCTGTTTTTT. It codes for CASSPSGTGELFF.

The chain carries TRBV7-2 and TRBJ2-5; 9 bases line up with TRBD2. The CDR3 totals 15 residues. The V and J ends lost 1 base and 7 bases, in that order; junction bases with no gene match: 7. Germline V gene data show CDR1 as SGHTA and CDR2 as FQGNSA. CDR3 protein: CASSLEGGRAVTQYF. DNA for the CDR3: TGTGCCAGCAGCTTAGAGGGCGGGAGGGCCGTGACCCAGTACTTC.

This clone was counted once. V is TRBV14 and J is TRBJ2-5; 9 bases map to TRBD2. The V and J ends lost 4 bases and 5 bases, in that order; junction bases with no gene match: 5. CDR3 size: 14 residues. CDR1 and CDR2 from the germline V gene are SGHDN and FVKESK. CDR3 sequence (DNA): TGTGCCAGCAGCCGGATAAGCGGGGGGGAGACCCAGTACTTC. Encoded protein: CASSRISGGETQYF.

The CDR3 protein is CASSLNGEEQFF. In nucleotides, the CDR3 is TGTGCCAGCAGCTTAAATGGAGAGGAGCAGTTCTTC. The chain uses TRBV7-3 and TRBJ2-1, with D uncertain. V was cut by 1 base and J by 10 bases, with 8 bases left in between. The V gene's germline CDR1 is SGHTA and CDR2 FQGTGA. The CDR3 contains 12 residues.

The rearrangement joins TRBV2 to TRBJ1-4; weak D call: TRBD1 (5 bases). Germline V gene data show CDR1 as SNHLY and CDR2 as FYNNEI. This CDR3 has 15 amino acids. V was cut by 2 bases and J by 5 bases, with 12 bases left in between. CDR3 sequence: CASSEQGIPNEKLFF. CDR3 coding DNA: TGTGCCAGCAGTGAACAGGGCATCCCGAATGAAAAACTGTTTTTT.